This TCR beta chain was sequenced for a study of blood T cell repertoires in COVID-19. Study overall: Specimens from acute and convalescent COVID-19 originated in the United States, Italy and Spain. The analysed material was cDNA or gDNA that came from T cells, B-cell-depleted T cells, or PBMCs.

CDR3 length: 13 amino acids. Germline-derived CDR1 and CDR2 are SQVTM and ANQGSEA. V dropped 4 bases and J dropped 4; count of bases not matched to a gene: 4. As processed by the authors: Amplification from reference gene primers served as the basis for estimated nucleated cell counts. Clones were read by immunoSEQ multiplex PCR, and TCRdb kept only the in-frame ones, dropping some. V and J calls and clone size are those listed in that table; D and trimming were worked out from the DNA. Among some 190,000 clones listed, roughly 84% were seen once. The V gene is TRBV29-1, the J gene TRBJ1-1; 9 nucleotides agree with TRBD1. This TCR was sampled from a woman aged 80 or older with acute or convalescent COVID-19. Input material: peripheral blood. The DNA of the CDR3 is TGCAGCGTTGCCGGACAGGGGTTCACTGAAGCTTTCTTT. Its translation is CSVAGQGFTEAFF. Combining the CDR3 with reference TRBV29-1 and TRBJ1-1 gives the whole variable domain SAVISQKPSRDICQRGTSLTIQCQVDSQVTMMFWYRQQPGQSLTLIATANQGSEATYESGFVIDKFPISRPNLTFSTLTVSNMSPEDSSIYLCSVAGQGFTEAFFGQGTRLTVV.